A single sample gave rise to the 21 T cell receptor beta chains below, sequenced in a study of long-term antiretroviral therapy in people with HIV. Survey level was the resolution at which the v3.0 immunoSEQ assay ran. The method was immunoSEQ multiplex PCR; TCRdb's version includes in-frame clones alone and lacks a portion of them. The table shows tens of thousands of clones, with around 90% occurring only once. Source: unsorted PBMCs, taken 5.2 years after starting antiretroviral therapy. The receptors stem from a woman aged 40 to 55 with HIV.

CDR3: CASSLGGQETQYF. CDR3 nucleotide sequence: TGCGCCAGCAGCTTGGGCGGCCAAGAGACCCAGTACTTC. This rearrangement joins TRBV5-1 to TRBJ2-5; D ambiguous. V was trimmed by 0 bases and J by 1 base, leaving 4 bases between them. Germline loops: CDR1 SGHRS, CDR2 YFSETQ. CDR3 length equals 13 residues.

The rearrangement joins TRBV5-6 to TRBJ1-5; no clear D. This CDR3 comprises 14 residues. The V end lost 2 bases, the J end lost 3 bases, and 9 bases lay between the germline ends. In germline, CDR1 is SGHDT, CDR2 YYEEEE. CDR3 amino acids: CASSLHGFNQPQHF. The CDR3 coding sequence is TGTGCCAGCAGCTTACACGGTTTCAATCAGCCCCAGCATTTT.

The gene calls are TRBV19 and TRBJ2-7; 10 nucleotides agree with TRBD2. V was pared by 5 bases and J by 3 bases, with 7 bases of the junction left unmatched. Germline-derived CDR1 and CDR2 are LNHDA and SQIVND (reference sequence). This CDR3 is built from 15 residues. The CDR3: CASSPGTSEVYEQYF. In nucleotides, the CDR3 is TGTGCCAGTAGTCCCGGGACTAGCGAGGTCTACGAGCAGTACTTC.

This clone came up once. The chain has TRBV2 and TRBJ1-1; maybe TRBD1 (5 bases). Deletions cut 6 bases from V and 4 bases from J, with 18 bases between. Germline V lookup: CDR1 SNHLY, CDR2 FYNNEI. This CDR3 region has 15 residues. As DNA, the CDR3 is TGTGCCAGCAGGAGGGGCGATCTGGGAGTCACTGAAGCTTTCTTT. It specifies CASRRGDLGVTEAFF.

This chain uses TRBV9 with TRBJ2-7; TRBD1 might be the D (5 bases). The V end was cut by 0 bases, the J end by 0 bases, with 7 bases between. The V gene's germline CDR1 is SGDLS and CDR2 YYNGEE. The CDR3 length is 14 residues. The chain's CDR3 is CASSVATGSYEQYF. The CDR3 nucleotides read TGTGCCAGCAGCGTAGCTACAGGCTCCTACGAGCAGTACTTC.

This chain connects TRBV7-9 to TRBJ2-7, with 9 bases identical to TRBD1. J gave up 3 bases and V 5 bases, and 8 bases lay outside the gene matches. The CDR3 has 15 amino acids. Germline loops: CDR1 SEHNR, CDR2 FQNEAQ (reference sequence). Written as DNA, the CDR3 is TGTGCCAGCAGCGCGAAACGGACAGGGGACTACGAGCAGTACTTC. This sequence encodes CASSAKRTGDYEQYF.

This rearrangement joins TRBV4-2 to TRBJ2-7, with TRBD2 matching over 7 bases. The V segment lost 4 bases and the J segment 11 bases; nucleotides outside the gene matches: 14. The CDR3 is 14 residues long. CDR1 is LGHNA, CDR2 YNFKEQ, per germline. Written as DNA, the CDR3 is TGTGCCAGCAGCCGAGAAAGACTAGCAACTGAGAAGTACTTC. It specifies CASSRERLATEKYF.

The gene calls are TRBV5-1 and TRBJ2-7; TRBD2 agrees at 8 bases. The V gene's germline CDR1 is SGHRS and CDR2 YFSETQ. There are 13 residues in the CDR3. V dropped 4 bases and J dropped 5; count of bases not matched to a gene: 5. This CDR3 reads CASSLSGGDEQYF. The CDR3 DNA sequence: TGCGCCAGCAGCCTATCCGGGGGGGACGAGCAGTACTTC.

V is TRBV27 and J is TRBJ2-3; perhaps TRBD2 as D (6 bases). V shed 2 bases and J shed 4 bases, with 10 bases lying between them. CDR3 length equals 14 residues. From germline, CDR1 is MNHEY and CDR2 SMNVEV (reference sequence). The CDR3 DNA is TGTGCCAGCAGTTTAGGCGGAGGGTCAGATACGCAGTATTTT. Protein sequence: CASSLGGGSDTQYF.

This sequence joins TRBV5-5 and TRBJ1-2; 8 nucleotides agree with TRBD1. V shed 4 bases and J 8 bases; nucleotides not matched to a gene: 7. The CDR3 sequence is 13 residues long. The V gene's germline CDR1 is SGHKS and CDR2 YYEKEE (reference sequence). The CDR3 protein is CASSLGQGWGYTF. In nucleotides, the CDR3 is TGTGCCAGCAGCCTCGGACAGGGTTGGGGCTACACCTTC.

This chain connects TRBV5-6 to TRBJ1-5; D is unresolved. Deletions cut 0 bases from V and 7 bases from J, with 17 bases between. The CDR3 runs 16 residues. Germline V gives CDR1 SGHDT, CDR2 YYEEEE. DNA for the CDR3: TGTGCCAGCAGCTTGGGGCCTAACAACAAGGTCCAGCCCCAGCATTTT. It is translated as CASSLGPNNKVQPQHF.

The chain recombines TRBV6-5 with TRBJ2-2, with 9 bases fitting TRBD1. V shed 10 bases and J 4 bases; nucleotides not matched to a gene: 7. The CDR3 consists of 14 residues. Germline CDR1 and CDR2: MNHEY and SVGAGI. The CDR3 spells CAILRTGATGELFF. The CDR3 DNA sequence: TGTGCCATCTTAAGGACAGGGGCCACCGGGGAGCTGTTTTTT.

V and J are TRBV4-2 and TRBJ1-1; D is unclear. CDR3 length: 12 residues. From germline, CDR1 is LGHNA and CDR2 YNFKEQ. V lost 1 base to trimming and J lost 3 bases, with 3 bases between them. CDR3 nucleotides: TGTGCCAGCAGCCAAGGAGACACTGAAGCTTTCTTT. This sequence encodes CASSQGDTEAFF.

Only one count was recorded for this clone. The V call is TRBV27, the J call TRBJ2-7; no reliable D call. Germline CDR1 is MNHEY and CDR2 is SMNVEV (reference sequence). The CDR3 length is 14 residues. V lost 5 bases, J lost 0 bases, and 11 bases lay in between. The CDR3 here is CASSPFPGSYEQYF. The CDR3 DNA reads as TGTGCCAGCAGTCCGTTCCCCGGCTCCTACGAGCAGTACTTC.

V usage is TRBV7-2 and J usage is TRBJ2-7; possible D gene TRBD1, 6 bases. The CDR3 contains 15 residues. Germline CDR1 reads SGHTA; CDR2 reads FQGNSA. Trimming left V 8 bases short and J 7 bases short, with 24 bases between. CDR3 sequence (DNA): TGTGCCAGCTCGTTACAGGGCAGGGGTGACGGGGAGCAGTACTTC. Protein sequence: CASSLQGRGDGEQYF.

The CDR3 protein is CASSFPPGQNTDTQYF. As DNA, the CDR3 is TGTGCCAGCAGCTTCCCCCCCGGGCAGAACACAGATACGCAGTATTTT. The V gene is TRBV7-9, the J gene TRBJ2-3; D not resolved. Trimming took off 3 bases at V and 2 bases at J, with 15 bases between the two ends. Germline CDR1 is SEHNR and CDR2 is FQNEAQ (reference sequence). This CDR3 has 16 amino acids.

The CDR3 spells CASSQQQGLGAEAFF. The CDR3 DNA follows: TGTGCCAGCAGTCAGCAACAGGGGCTTGGGGCTGAAGCTTTCTTT. This sequence joins TRBV2 and TRBJ1-1; TRBD1 matches 7 bases. In germline, CDR1 is SNHLY, CDR2 FYNNEI. The CDR3 is made up of 15 amino acids. Losses at the gene ends were 5 bases for V and 6 bases for J; bases not matched to a gene: 12.

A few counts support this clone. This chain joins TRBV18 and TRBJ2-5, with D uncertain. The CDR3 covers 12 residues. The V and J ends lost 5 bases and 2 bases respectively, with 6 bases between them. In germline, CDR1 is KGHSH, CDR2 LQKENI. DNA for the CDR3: TGTGCCAGCTCAGCTGATCAAGAGACCCAGTACTTC. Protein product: CASSADQETQYF.

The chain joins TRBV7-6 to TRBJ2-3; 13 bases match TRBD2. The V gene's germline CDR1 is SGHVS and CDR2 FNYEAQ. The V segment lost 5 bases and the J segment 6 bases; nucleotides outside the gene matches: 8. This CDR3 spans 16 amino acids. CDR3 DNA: TGTGCCAGCAGCCTCGGGACTAGCGGGGTTCAGGATACGCAGTATTTT. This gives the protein CASSLGTSGVQDTQYF.

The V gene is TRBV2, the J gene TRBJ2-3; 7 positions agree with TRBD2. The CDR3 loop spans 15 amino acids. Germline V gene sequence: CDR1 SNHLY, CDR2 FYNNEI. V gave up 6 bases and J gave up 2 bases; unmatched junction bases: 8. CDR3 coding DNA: TGTGCCAGCAGACAGACTAGCTGGGTCACAGATACGCAGTATTTT. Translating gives CASRQTSWVTDTQYF.

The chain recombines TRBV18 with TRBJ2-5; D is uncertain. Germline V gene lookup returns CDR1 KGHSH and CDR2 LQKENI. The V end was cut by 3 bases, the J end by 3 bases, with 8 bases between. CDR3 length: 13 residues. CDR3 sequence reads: CASSPSAEETQYF. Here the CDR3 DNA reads TGTGCCAGCTCACCTTCCGCTGAAGAGACCCAGTACTTC.